This entry lists 15 T cell receptor beta chains sequenced from one sample in a study of T cell clonality in common variable immunodeficiency. General study findings and limits: Reportedly, TCR beta sequences from common variable immunodeficiency showed fewer deletions and N-nucleotide insertions.

Profiled with immunoSEQ multiplex PCR; TCRdb holds only in-frame clones, not every one. The sample contains 30,000 to 35,000 clones, none of them singletons. Their antigen targets remain unknown. Sequencing was carried out using peripheral blood mononuclear cells. These receptors were taken from a human donor with common variable immunodeficiency.

In the case of this clone: The DNA ends 3 residues before the CDR3 does, and the rest of the CDR3 is filled in from the germline J gene. This chain uses TRBV7-3 with TRBJ1-1, with D perhaps TRBD1 (5 bases). Trimming pared 4 bases from V and 0 bases from J, leaving 9 bases between. This CDR3 has 14 residues. CDR1 is SGHTA and CDR2 is FQGTGA in the germline V gene. The covered CDR3 bases are TGTGCCAGCAGCTCGGGACTGTTGAACACTGAA. The encoded protein is CASSSGLLNTE. From start to end, the CDR3 is CASSSGLLNTEAFF.

This clone was seen only a few times. Read coverage stops 3 residues before the CDR3 terminus; the germline J gene supplies the remainder. This chain joins TRBV19 and TRBJ1-1, with 7 positions matching TRBD1. The CDR3 extends over 17 amino acids. Unmatched junction bases numbered 13, after V lost 4 bases and J lost 2 bases. Germline V gene sequence: CDR1 LNHDA, CDR2 SQIVND (reference sequence). The sequenced part of the CDR3 DNA is TGTGCCAGTAGTAGATCCACAGGGGACATAATCAACACTGAA. Its protein is CASSRSTGDIINTE. The whole CDR3 protein reads CASSRSTGDIINTEAFF.

In this sample, this clone is medium-sized. The read ends 3 residues early relative to the CDR3; the germline J gene fills the gap. V is TRBV20-1 and J is TRBJ1-2, with 8 bases lining up with TRBD1. The V and J ends lost 2 bases and 1 base, in that order; junction bases with no gene match: 18. The CDR3 is made up of 19 amino acids. Germline V gives CDR1 DFQATT, CDR2 SNEGSKA (reference sequence). The CDR3: CSARSKGKTGTGHNYGYTF. The covered CDR3 bases are TGCAGTGCTAGATCGAAAGGAAAAACCGGGACAGGACATAACTATGGC.

To note about this clone: The read comes to an end 3 residues before the CDR3 does, leaving the germline J gene to fill in the end. The chain couples TRBV11-3 to TRBJ2-2; D unresolved. Trimming pared 3 bases from V and 6 bases from J, leaving 5 bases between. The CDR3 is 12 residues long. The germline gives CDR1 SGHNT, CDR2 YENEEA. Incomplete CDR3 DNA: TGTGCCAGCAGCTTCAGAGCCGGGGAG. This codes for CASSFRAGE. The full-length CDR3 reads as CASSFRAGELFF.

Remarks on this clone: The DNA ends 3 residues before the CDR3 does, and the rest of the CDR3 is filled in from the germline J gene. The V gene is TRBV7-2, the J gene TRBJ2-1; 7 positions match TRBD1. J was trimmed by 4 bases and V by 5 bases; bases with no gene match: 5. The germline V gene encodes CDR1 SGHTA and CDR2 FQGNSA. The CDR3 runs to 14 residues. The CDR3 loop is CASSLPQGYNEQFF. The sequenced CDR3 bases are TGTGCCAGCAGCCTCCCACAGGGGTACAATGAG. The entire variable domain, with the rest obtained from reference TRBV7-2 and TRBJ2-1, is as follows: GAGVSQSPSNKVTEKGKDVELRCDPISGHTALYWYRQSLGQGLEFLIYFQGNSAPDKSGLPSDRFSAERTGGSVSTLTIQRTQQEDSAVYLCASSLPQGYNEQFFGPGTRLTVL.

This clone was detected many times. The CDR3 end lies 3 residues beyond the end of the read and is filled in from the germline J gene. The chain is built from TRBV12-3 or TRBV12-4 and TRBJ1-1; unclear D gene. CDR3 length: 14 amino acids. The V and J ends lost 2 bases and 0 bases respectively, with 7 bases between them. The CDR3 bases that were read are TGTGCCAGCAGTTTAAGGCTCATGAACACTGAA. Translation: CASSLRLMNTE. The whole CDR3 reads CASSLRLMNTEAFF.

By share of the sample, this clone is medium-sized. The DNA ends 3 residues before the CDR3 does, and the rest of the CDR3 is filled in from the germline J gene. V and J are TRBV20-1 and TRBJ2-3; 9 positions agree with TRBD2. The CDR3 contains 14 residues. Germline V gene lookup returns CDR1 DFQATT and CDR2 SNEGSKA (reference sequence). V trimming: 3 bases; J trimming: 3 bases; junction bases outside the gene matches: 4. Partial CDR3 DNA: TGCAGTGCTAGTCCGGCGGGAGGGACAGATACG. Encoded protein: CSASPAGGTDT. In full, the CDR3 reads CSASPAGGTDTQYF.

This clone was seen repeatedly, ten times or more. The CDR3 is cut off 3 residues early in the read; its end comes from the germline J gene. J is TRBJ1-1 and V is TRBV7-2; TRBD1 agrees at 7 bases. Per the germline V gene, CDR1 is SGHTA and CDR2 is FQGNSA. The CDR3 spans 13 residues. Incomplete CDR3 DNA: TGTGCCAGCAGCGGCGGGACAGCTAGTGGG. Translation gives CASSGGTASG. The full CDR3 is CASSGGTASGAFF.

This clone was observed at least ten times. The read stops 3 residues short of the end of the CDR3; the missing end is completed from the germline J gene. The V call is TRBV13, the J call TRBJ1-2; TRBD1 is a possible D gene (6 bases). Trimming left V 11 bases short and J 4 bases short, with 11 bases between. The CDR3 runs to 11 residues. CDR1 is PRHDT, CDR2 FYEKMQ, per germline (reference sequence). CDR3 region: CASGGAYGYTF. CDR3 DNA, as far as it was read: TGTGCCTCCGGGGGGGCCTATGGC.

At least ten counts were recorded for this clone. The DNA ends 3 residues before the CDR3 does, and the rest of the CDR3 is filled in from the germline J gene. The rearrangement joins TRBV20-1 to TRBJ2-5; D call uncertain. The V gene lost 0 bases and the J gene lost 1 base, with 6 bases spanning the gap. Germline CDR1 DFQATT, CDR2 SNEGSKA (reference sequence). The CDR3 extends over 13 amino acids. The part of the CDR3 DNA that was read is TGCAGTGCTAGAGATCTCTCCCAAGAGACC. Protein: CSARDLSQET. The whole CDR3 sequence is CSARDLSQETQYF.

This clone was seen ten or more times. The read halts 3 residues ahead of the CDR3 end, with the missing end drawn from the germline J gene. V and J are TRBV11-3 and TRBJ2-1; 8 bases map to TRBD1. The V gene's germline CDR1 is SGHNT and CDR2 YENEEA. CDR3 size: 15 residues. Germline trimming cut 4 bases from V and 2 bases from J; bases unmatched to any gene: 4. The CDR3 bases that were read are TGTGCCAGCAGCTGGCCGGGACAGGCCTACAATGAG. This gives the protein CASSWPGQAYNE. The entire CDR3 protein reads CASSWPGQAYNEQFF.

Notes on this clone: A read error likely explains this, since a far larger clone differs by one base. The CDR3 goes on 3 residues after the read ends, and that part is filled in from the germline J gene. The J gene is TRBJ2-3, the V gene TRBV19; TRBD1 agrees at 9 bases. The CDR3 sequence is 18 residues long. Germline-derived CDR1 and CDR2 are LNHDA and SQIVND (reference sequence). V was pared by 3 bases and J by 2 bases, with 12 bases of the junction left unmatched. The DNA read from the CDR3 is TGTGCCAGTAGTATGGCCGGGACAGGGACCCCTAACACAGATACG. Residues: CASSMAGTGTPNTDT. The CDR3 in full is CASSMAGTGTPNTDTQYF.

This clone was observed many times. Here the CDR3 reads CASSFGGGTETQYF. CDR3 DNA (partial): TGTGCCAGCAGCTTCGGGGGTGGAACGGAGACC. The genes are TRBV5-6 and TRBJ2-5; tentative D call: TRBD2 (6 bases). The read finishes 3 residues shy of the CDR3 end, and the germline J gene is used to complete it. V shed 2 bases and J shed 5 bases, with 13 bases lying between them. The CDR3 totals 14 residues. Germline CDR1 SGHDT, CDR2 YYEEEE.

This clone was recorded a few times. With the read ending 3 residues before the CDR3 end, the germline J gene is used to fill in that end. The chain carries TRBV7-3 and TRBJ2-1, with 10 bases that match TRBD2. Trimming removed 5 bases from V and 5 bases from J; junction bases left unmatched: 9. CDR1 is SGHTA, CDR2 FQGTGA, per germline. The length of the CDR3 is 16 residues. CDR3 DNA (partial): TGTGCCAGCAGCGTGCGGACTAGCGGTGGGAACAATGAG. It codes for CASSVRTSGGNNE. The entire CDR3 protein reads CASSVRTSGGNNEQFF.

There are many counts of this clone. The read terminates 3 residues before the CDR3 end, so the remaining end is supplied by the germline J gene. The genes are TRBV20-1 and TRBJ2-7; TRBD2 matches 11 bases. The CDR3 extends over 17 amino acids. J lost 0 bases, V lost 5 bases, and 12 bases had no gene match. Germline-derived CDR1 and CDR2 are DFQATT and SNEGSKA (reference sequence). CDR3 bases read: TGCAGTGCTTACCCCGGGACTAGCGGCCTGAGCTCCTACGAG. Its translation is CSAYPGTSGLSSYE. The full CDR3 protein reads CSAYPGTSGLSSYEQYF.